Shown below are 18 T cell receptor beta chains from a single sample sequenced in a study of metastatic and nonmetastatic thyroid tumors. TCRdb re-processed the PCR reads through MiXCR. The table records approximately 16,000 clones, roughly 13% of them present only once. Patients were all untreated before their thyroid surgery. The sample consisted of blood. The receptors shown here come from a female donor with papillary thyroid cancer or a benign thyroid nodule (not recorded which). Some clones in this sample may be carry-over from other donors' samples.

This clone was seen many times. As DNA, the CDR3 is TGTGCCAGCAGCTTAACTACTCAGGGTGACGGCTACACCTTC. It yields the protein CASSLTTQGDGYTF. The chain recombines TRBV7-3 with TRBJ1-2; TRBD1 might be the D (5 bases). The germline V gene encodes CDR1 SGHTA and CDR2 FQGTGA. Trimming cost V 0 bases and J 8 bases, with 13 bases left between them. This CDR3 spans 14 amino acids.

This clone has at least ten counts. The rearrangement joins TRBV2 to TRBJ1-1; no clear D gene. Germline-derived CDR1 and CDR2 are SNHLY and FYNNEI. Trimming took off 6 bases at V and 6 bases at J, with 14 bases between the two ends. The CDR3 runs to 13 residues. The CDR3 DNA is TGTGCCAGCAGGCCCCGGCCCGTCTCTGAAGCTTTCTTT. Translating it yields CASRPRPVSEAFF.

This clone was observed many times. The chain couples TRBV20-1 to TRBJ2-5; TRBD1 matches at 8 bases. Germline CDR1 and CDR2: DFQATT and SNEGSKA (reference sequence). This CDR3 spans 14 amino acids. The V and J ends lost 6 bases and 1 base, in that order; junction bases with no gene match: 7. The CDR3 DNA reads as TGCAGTGCCCCCGGGCAGGGGGCCCAAGAGACCCAGTACTTC. Amino acids: CSAPGQGAQETQYF.

This clone was observed at least ten times. The chain carries TRBV27 and TRBJ2-1, with D tentatively TRBD2 (5 bases). The CDR3 has 14 amino acids. Per the germline V gene, CDR1 is MNHEY and CDR2 is SMNVEV (reference sequence). Trimming took 8 bases from V and 6 from J, leaving 17 bases between them. The CDR3 DNA reads as TGTGCCAGCTCTTTTAGCGAAGTGGGCAATGAGCAGTTCTTC. This gives the protein CASSFSEVGNEQFF.

This clone has at least ten counts. The chain is built from TRBV18 and TRBJ1-2; a weak D match, TRBD1 (5 bases). The CDR3 is 15 residues long. The V end lost 2 bases, the J end lost 4 bases, and 14 bases lay between the germline ends. The germline gives CDR1 KGHSH, CDR2 LQKENI. CDR3: CASSPGGQGAYGYTF. The CDR3 coding sequence is TGTGCCAGCTCACCAGGCGGGCAGGGTGCCTATGGCTACACCTTC.

This clone was seen ten or more times. The rearrangement uses TRBV10-2 and TRBJ1-5, with D possibly TRBD1 on 6 matching bases. Germline V lookup: CDR1 WSHSY, CDR2 SAAADI. This CDR3 has 15 residues. V gave up 0 bases and J gave up 4 bases, with 10 bases separating them. The CDR3 here is CASSESRGENQPQHF. The CDR3 DNA follows: TGCGCCAGCAGTGAGTCTAGGGGGGAGAATCAGCCCCAGCATTTT.

At least ten counts were recorded for this clone. The chain recombines TRBV10-2 with TRBJ1-1; TRBD1 matches 7 bases. CDR3 length equals 13 residues. CDR1 and CDR2 (germline): WSHSY, SAAADI. The ends lost 7 bases at V and 4 bases at J; junction bases unmatched: 6. The CDR3 DNA reads TGCGCCAGCAACCAGGGGGACGGCACTGAAGCTTTCTTT. Its protein is CASNQGDGTEAFF.

Many counts were recorded for this clone. The sample carries other DNA sequences with the same CDR3. The chain uses TRBV4-3 and TRBJ1-4; possible D gene TRBD1, 5 bases. Germline V CDR1 and CDR2: LGHNA, YSLEER. The V end lost 1 base, the J end lost 7 bases, and 10 bases lay between the germline ends. The CDR3 is 14 amino acids. The CDR3 is CASSQGQGGEKLFF. The CDR3 bases are TGCGCCAGCAGCCAAGGGCAGGGAGGTGAAAAACTGTTTTTT.

This clone turned up a few times. A much more abundant neighbour one base away suggests this may be a read error. This rearrangement joins TRBV7-9 to TRBJ2-2; D tentatively fits TRBD1 or TRBD2 (5 bases each). Deletions cut 10 bases from V and 4 bases from J, with 19 bases between. The CDR3 runs to 15 residues. Germline-derived CDR1 and CDR2 are SEHNR and FQNEAQ (reference sequence). The CDR3 nucleotides read TGTGCCATCGCCCGGGGACGGCGCGGCACCGGGGAGCTGTTTTTT. Amino acid sequence: CAIARGRRGTGELFF.

This clone was observed at least ten times. This chain links TRBV27 with TRBJ1-1; D unresolved. Germline V gene sequence: CDR1 MNHEY, CDR2 SMNVEV (reference sequence). The CDR3 is 13 residues long. V was cut by 7 bases and J by 3 bases, with 12 bases left in between. The CDR3 loop reads CASKPRQYTEAFF. The CDR3 DNA follows: TGTGCCAGCAAGCCGCGGCAGTACACTGAAGCTTTCTTT.

This chain joins TRBV18 and TRBJ2-1; D ambiguous. The V end was cut by 6 bases, the J end by 5 bases, with 5 bases between. CDR1 and CDR2 (germline): KGHSH, LQKENI. CDR3 size: 11 residues. In DNA form, the CDR3 reads TGTGCCAGCTCGCGGAACAATGAGCAGTTCTTC. This sequence encodes CASSRNNEQFF.

In this sample, this clone turned up many times. The chain combines TRBV7-2 with TRBJ2-7; D is ambiguous. Germline V CDR1 and CDR2: SGHTA, FQGNSA. This CDR3 is built from 14 residues. V lost 1 base to trimming and J lost 2 bases, with 9 bases between them. The CDR3 DNA reads TGTGCCAGCAGCTTAGGTCTGAAGCCCTACGAGCAGTACTTC. This encodes CASSLGLKPYEQYF. Full variable domain (missing parts from reference TRBV7-2 and TRBJ2-7): GAGVSQSPSNKVTEKGKDVELRCDPISGHTALYWYRQSLGQGLEFLIYFQGNSAPDKSGLPSDRFSAERTGGSVSTLTIQRTQQEDSAVYLCASSLGLKPYEQYFGPGTRLTVT.

The chain couples TRBV28 to TRBJ1-2; D gene unclear. Germline CDR1 is MDHEN and CDR2 is SYDVKM. The V end lost 4 bases, the J end lost 4 bases, and 19 bases lay between the germline ends. The CDR3 runs to 16 residues. The CDR3 here is CASSYPGLGSGYGYTF. The CDR3 region has the DNA TGTGCCAGCAGTTACCCCGGTTTGGGGTCGGGCTATGGCTACACCTTC.

There are many counts of this clone. The J gene is TRBJ2-4, the V gene TRBV18; the match to TRBD1 covers 7 bases. The CDR3 contains 17 residues. V lost 3 bases and J lost 0; bases outside the gene matches: 8. CDR1 is KGHSH, CDR2 LQKENI, per germline. This CDR3 is CASSPRQGLLAKNIQYF. The CDR3 DNA reads TGTGCCAGCTCACCGCGACAGGGTCTATTAGCCAAAAACATTCAGTACTTC.

The V gene is TRBV27, the J gene TRBJ1-2; maybe TRBD1 (5 bases). This CDR3 spans 14 amino acids. The germline CDR1 and CDR2 sequences are MNHEY and SMNVEV (reference sequence). V lost 5 bases, J lost 0 bases, and 10 bases lay in between. The CDR3 is CASSEAGTNYGYTF. DNA of the CDR3: TGTGCCAGCAGTGAAGCAGGGACTAACTATGGCTACACCTTC.

This clone was seen a few times. J is TRBJ1-5 and V is TRBV28; 7 nucleotides align to TRBD1. V lost 3 bases and J lost 5; bases outside the gene matches: 1. CDR3 size: 13 residues. The germline V gene encodes CDR1 MDHEN and CDR2 SYDVKM. The CDR3 loop is CASSFRGHQPQHF. The CDR3 DNA follows: TGTGCCAGCAGTTTTAGGGGGCATCAGCCCCAGCATTTT.

There are many counts of this clone. The gene calls are TRBV7-9 and TRBJ2-7; 10 positions agree with TRBD1. Germline values: CDR1 SEHNR, CDR2 FQNEAQ (reference sequence). The CDR3 covers 12 residues. Trimming cost V 8 bases and J 3 bases; bases outside gene matches: 1. The CDR3 loop reads CASGDRGYEQYF. The CDR3 DNA sequence: TGTGCCAGCGGGGACAGGGGCTACGAGCAGTACTTC.

This clone is deemed medium-sized (0.01 to 0.1%). J is TRBJ2-5 and V is TRBV24-1; the D call may be TRBD1 or TRBD2 (5 bases each). Trimming pared 4 bases from V and 5 bases from J, leaving 16 bases between. CDR1 and CDR2 from the germline V gene are KGHDR and SFDVKD. The CDR3 covers 15 residues. The CDR3 reads CATSDPGTEGETQYF. CDR3 DNA: TGTGCCACCAGTGACCCCGGGACCGAGGGGGAGACCCAGTACTTC.